This passage covers 7 T cell receptor beta chains from one sample sequenced in a study of blood T cells in healthy people across ages. The authors ran a second PCR of roughly 6 to 12 cycles using a sample-barcoded 5' primer and a J-beta primer mix. A single record per CDR3 protein comes from TCRdb applying MiXCR to the 5' RACE reads. Of around 750,000 distinct CDR3 sequences in the sample, approximately 55% were seen once. Material for sequencing was blood. The origin of the receptors is an older man in good health.

This clonotype was recorded once. One end of the junction varies from germline; a read error may be responsible. The chain employs TRBV7-8 and TRBJ2-1; D remains ambiguous. The germline V gene encodes CDR1 SGHVS and CDR2 FQNEAQ. The CDR3 consists of 16 residues. CDR3 nucleotide sequence: TGTGCCAGCAGCTTAGTTACCAAGAGCTCCTACAATAAGCAGTTCTTC. This codes for CASSLVTKSSYNKQFF.

The chain employs TRBV28 and TRBJ2-1; 7 positions agree with TRBD1. With 5 bases clipped from V and 4 bases from J, the junction kept 8 bases outside the gene matches. This CDR3 is 15 amino acids long. Germline V gene data show CDR1 as MDHEN and CDR2 as SYDVKM. The CDR3 nucleotides are TGTGCCAGCAGTCCCTGGACAGGACAATACAATGAGCAGTTCTTC. It translates to CASSPWTGQYNEQFF.

This rearrangement joins TRBV5-1 to TRBJ2-1, with D tentatively TRBD2 (6 bases). V lost 4 bases and J 9 bases, leaving 14 bases between the germline ends. The germline V gene encodes CDR1 SGHRS and CDR2 YFSETQ. The length of the CDR3 is 13 residues. CDR3 coding DNA: TGCGCCAGCAGCGTTATAACGGGAGCTGAGCAGTTCTTC. This gives the protein CASSVITGAEQFF.

This clonotype was observed a handful of times. The rearrangement links TRBV9 to TRBJ1-2; D unresolved. CDR1 is SGDLS, CDR2 YYNGEE, per germline. The CDR3 is 13 amino acids. Trimming removed 3 bases from V and 3 bases from J, with 9 bases in between. This chain's CDR3 is CASSGTEYYGYTF. The CDR3 nucleotides read TGTGCCAGCAGCGGAACAGAATACTATGGCTACACCTTC. Using reference TRBV9 and TRBJ1-2 for the parts outside the CDR3, the full variable domain is DSGVTQTPKHLITATGQRVTLRCSPRSGDLSVYWYQQSLDQGLQFLIQYYNGEERAKGNILERFSAQQFPDLHSELNLSSLELGDSALYFCASSGTEYYGYTFGSGTRLTVV.

J is TRBJ2-3 and V is TRBV20-1, with 12 bases fitting TRBD2. V lost 0 bases to trimming and J lost 6 bases; unmatched junction nucleotides: 4. The CDR3 loop spans 15 amino acids. Germline lookup yields CDR1 DFQATT and CDR2 SNEGSKA (reference sequence). The CDR3 coding sequence is TGCAGTGCTAGAGAGACTAGCGGGAGTGACGATACGCAGTATTTT. Amino acid sequence: CSARETSGSDDTQYF.

There are a few counts of this clonotype. This sequence joins TRBV3-1 and TRBJ2-3; the match to TRBD2 covers 9 bases. Germline values: CDR1 LGHDT, CDR2 YNNKEL (reference sequence). With 2 bases clipped from V and 5 bases from J, the junction kept 20 bases outside the gene matches. The CDR3 covers 20 residues. The CDR3 DNA is TGTGCCAGCAGCCAACCAAGGATGGCTAGCGGGGCCCCTTTTGGAGATACGCAGTATTTT. Protein: CASSQPRMASGAPFGDTQYF.

The V call is TRBV6-5, the J call TRBJ2-1, with 8 bases lining up with TRBD1. CDR1 and CDR2 (germline): MNHEY, SVGAGI. Trimming cost V 5 bases and J 8 bases; bases outside gene matches: 5. This CDR3 contains 13 residues. CDR3 region: CASSQDRAYEQFF. The CDR3 DNA reads as TGTGCCAGCAGTCAGGACAGGGCCTATGAGCAGTTCTTC.